One sample yielded the 28 T cell receptor beta chains listed below, sequenced in a study of T cell changes during pregnancy in multiple sclerosis. Data came from immunoSEQ multiplex PCR; TCRdb stores just in-frame clones and leaves some out. The data show approximately 43,000 clones, around 90% seen once. Material: CD8+ T cells from peripheral blood mononuclear cells, obtained in the first trimester of pregnancy. The origin of the receptors is a female donor with multiple sclerosis, enrolled in a pregnancy study.

The chain has TRBV5-7 and TRBJ1-4; 7 bases are shared with TRBD1. TRBV5-7 is marked as an open reading frame, function uncertain. This CDR3 comprises 15 residues. V dropped 4 bases and J dropped 1; count of bases not matched to a gene: 4. CDR3: CASSNGTVTNEKLFF. The CDR3 region has the DNA TGTGCCAGCAGCAACGGGACAGTAACTAATGAAAAACTGTTTTTT.

CDR3 DNA: TGTGCCAGCAGCTTAGCGTTAGGCAGGGGGCTTGGCTACACCTTC. Its protein product is CASSLALGRGLGYTF. The V gene is TRBV7-8, the J gene TRBJ1-2; the match to TRBD1 covers 8 bases. CDR3 length: 15 residues. V lost 0 bases and J lost 7; bases outside the gene matches: 7. Per the germline V gene, CDR1 is SGHVS and CDR2 is FQNEAQ. The whole variable domain, remainder taken from reference TRBV7-8 and TRBJ1-2, is GAGVSQSPRYKVAKRGQDVALRCDPISGHVSLFWYQQALGQGPEFLTYFQNEAQLDKSGLPSDRFFAERPEGSVSTLKIQRTQQEDSAVYLCASSLALGRGLGYTFGSGTRLTVV.

The chain recombines TRBV13 with TRBJ1-4, with TRBD1 identical over 7 bases. CDR1 and CDR2 from the germline V gene are PRHDT and FYEKMQ (reference sequence). The CDR3 contains 14 residues. The V and J ends lost 0 bases and 7 bases, in that order; junction bases with no gene match: 2. DNA of the CDR3: TGTGCCAGCAGCTTAGGCAGGGGGTTTGAAAAACTGTTTTTT. Translation: CASSLGRGFEKLFF.

This clone was found once. The V gene is TRBV4-3, the J gene TRBJ1-2; D gene uncertain. V was trimmed by 0 bases and J by 6 bases, leaving 14 bases between them. Looked up from germline, CDR1 is LGHNA and CDR2 is YSLEER. The CDR3 runs to 15 residues. The CDR3 nucleotides are TGCGCCAGCAGCCAAGAGCTGGACTGGAATAATGGCTACACCTTC. It is translated as CASSQELDWNNGYTF.

The CDR3 sequence is CASSVFVTGVDEQFF. The CDR3 DNA reads as TGTGCCAGCAGCGTATTTGTGACAGGGGTGGATGAGCAGTTCTTC. The J gene is TRBJ2-1, the V gene TRBV9; 8 positions match TRBD1. The CDR3 sequence is 15 residues long. Losses at the gene ends were 1 base for V and 8 bases for J; bases not matched to a gene: 8. Germline V gene lookup returns CDR1 SGDLS and CDR2 YYNGEE.

The rearrangement joins TRBV27 to TRBJ2-1; a weak D match, TRBD2 (6 bases). The germline CDR1 and CDR2 sequences are MNHEY and SMNVEV (reference sequence). This CDR3 is 11 amino acids long. Trimming removed 3 bases at V and 10 bases at J, with 7 bases between. The CDR3 reads CASSFGGEQFF. The CDR3 DNA sequence: TGTGCCAGCAGTTTCGGAGGGGAGCAGTTCTTC.

The chain employs TRBV12-5 and TRBJ2-5; 8 bases fit TRBD2. The CDR3 runs to 15 residues. Trimming cost V 4 bases and J 4 bases; bases outside gene matches: 8. Per germline, CDR1 LGHNT and CDR2 FRNRAP. CDR3 nucleotide sequence: TGTGCTAGTGGTTCGACCATAGCGGGATCAGAGACCCAGTACTTC. Protein product: CASGSTIAGSETQYF.

In this sample, this clone turned up a few times. The chain carries TRBV19 and TRBJ1-1; 8 positions match TRBD1. Germline trimming cut 4 bases from V and 3 bases from J; bases unmatched to any gene: 13. The CDR3 is 17 amino acids. In germline, CDR1 is LNHDA, CDR2 SQIVND (reference sequence). CDR3 region: CASSTLTRGLRDTEAFF. CDR3 bases: TGTGCCAGTAGTACCTTAACCAGGGGGCTAAGGGACACTGAAGCTTTCTTT.

The chain joins TRBV14 to TRBJ2-1; possibly TRBD2 for D (7 bases). V was cut by 4 bases and J by 7 bases, with 20 bases left in between. Germline lookup yields CDR1 SGHDN and CDR2 FVKESK. The CDR3 length is 16 residues. The CDR3 here is CASSRGGGRLWNEQFF. In DNA form, the CDR3 reads TGTGCCAGCAGCCGGGGAGGGGGACGCCTTTGGAATGAGCAGTTCTTC.

The rearrangement uses TRBV19 and TRBJ1-1, with a weak D call TRBD1 (6 bases). The V gene lost 1 base and the J gene lost 6 bases, with 15 bases spanning the gap. From germline, CDR1 is LNHDA and CDR2 SQIVND (reference sequence). There are 15 residues in the CDR3. The CDR3 loop is CASSIVDSTEAEAFF. CDR3 DNA sequence: TGTGCCAGTAGTATAGTGGACAGCACCGAGGCTGAAGCTTTCTTT.

This rearrangement joins TRBV7-9 to TRBJ1-5; TRBD1 matches 10 bases. The CDR3 is 17 amino acids. The junction had 11 bases not matched to a gene; V was cut back by 5 bases and J by 4 bases. Per the germline V gene, CDR1 is SEHNR and CDR2 is FQNEAQ (reference sequence). CDR3 nucleotide sequence: TGTGCCAGCAGCGCGTCCGACAGGGGGCTCGGAAATCAGCCCCAGCATTTT. Its translation: CASSASDRGLGNQPQHF.

The chain carries TRBV5-1 and TRBJ2-5; 8 bases match TRBD2. This CDR3 has 17 amino acids. V was pared by 4 bases and J by 7 bases, with 18 bases of the junction left unmatched. CDR1 and CDR2 from the germline V gene are SGHRS and YFSETQ. The DNA for the CDR3 is TGCGCCAGCAGCCCGGAGATTTTTGTCGGGAGGGCCGGGACCCAGTACTTC. Amino acids: CASSPEIFVGRAGTQYF.

The V gene is TRBV9, the J gene TRBJ2-1, with D unclear. Trimming removed 0 bases at V and 3 bases at J, with 7 bases between. CDR1 and CDR2 from the germline V gene are SGDLS and YYNGEE. CDR3 length equals 14 residues. CDR3 sequence: CASSVEWLYNEQFF. The CDR3 DNA sequence: TGTGCCAGCAGCGTAGAATGGCTCTACAATGAGCAGTTCTTC.

This clone is a singleton in its sample. CDR3: CASSELEGDTGELFF. DNA of the CDR3: TGTGCCAGCAGTGAATTGGAGGGAGACACCGGGGAGCTGTTTTTT. The chain employs TRBV25-1 and TRBJ2-2; TRBD2 might be the D (6 bases). With 1 base removed from V and 3 bases from J, the gap between germline ends came to 9 bases. This CDR3 contains 15 residues. CDR1 MGHDK and CDR2 SYGVNS come from the germline V gene.

As for this clone: Within the sample, other DNA sequences also encode this same CDR3. The chain couples TRBV6-5 to TRBJ1-1; no reliable D call. Trimming took 7 bases from V and 4 from J, leaving 7 bases between them. The CDR3 extends over 11 amino acids. The germline gives CDR1 MNHEY, CDR2 SVGAGI. The CDR3 reads CASIRGTEAFF. CDR3 in DNA: TGTGCCAGCATTCGCGGCACTGAAGCTTTCTTT.

This chain joins TRBV27 and TRBJ1-5; D possibly corresponds to TRBD1 (6 bases). Trimming took 3 bases from V and 4 from J, leaving 16 bases between them. Germline-derived CDR1 and CDR2 are MNHEY and SMNVEV (reference sequence). The CDR3 extends over 16 amino acids. The CDR3 loop reads CASSFLAGALNQPQHF. The CDR3 DNA follows: TGTGCCAGCAGTTTCCTGGCAGGGGCCTTGAATCAGCCCCAGCATTTT.

The chain carries TRBV27 and TRBJ1-4; 10 bases agree with TRBD1. After removal of 6 bases from V and 7 bases from J, the junction contained 8 bases not matched to a gene. Germline lookup yields CDR1 MNHEY and CDR2 SMNVEV (reference sequence). The CDR3 totals 15 residues. The CDR3 DNA sequence: TGTGCCAGCAGAAACCCGGGACAGGGGATTGAAAAACTGTTTTTT. Encoded protein: CASRNPGQGIEKLFF.

The chain couples TRBV5-6 to TRBJ1-2; D remains unclear. Germline values: CDR1 SGHDT, CDR2 YYEEEE. The CDR3 consists of 15 residues. V lost 4 bases and J lost 3, with 16 bases in between. This CDR3 is CASSPWEGRDYGYTF. In DNA form, the CDR3 reads TGTGCCAGCAGCCCATGGGAGGGAAGGGACTATGGCTACACCTTC.

The chain combines TRBV6-5 with TRBJ1-4; D may be TRBD1 (5 bases). The length of the CDR3 is 15 residues. Per the germline V gene, CDR1 is MNHEY and CDR2 is SVGAGI. Trimming shortened V by 2 bases and J by 4 bases, and 11 bases separated the two germline ends. CDR3 DNA sequence: TGTGCCAGCAGTTACGATTTGCAGGGTAATGAAAAACTGTTTTTT. Its translation is CASSYDLQGNEKLFF.

This clone was seen more than once but under ten times. V gene TRBV6-4 combines with J gene TRBJ2-3, with 11 bases identical to TRBD2. CDR1 and CDR2 from the germline V gene are MRHNA and SNTAGT. This CDR3 comprises 16 residues. With V trimmed by 2 bases and J by 4 bases, 5 bases remained unmatched. The chain's CDR3 is CASSDNSGGAADTQYF. The DNA of the CDR3 is TGTGCCAGCAGTGACAATAGCGGGGGGGCCGCAGATACGCAGTATTTT.

This rearrangement joins TRBV6-1 to TRBJ2-7; 9 bases line up with TRBD1. The germline gives CDR1 MNHNS, CDR2 SASEGT. Losses at the gene ends were 6 bases for V and 3 bases for J; bases not matched to a gene: 6. There are 14 residues in the CDR3. CDR3 in DNA: TGTGCCAGCAGGCCCCGGGACAGGGTCTACGAGCAGTACTTC. Translated: CASRPRDRVYEQYF.

The gene calls are TRBV1 and TRBJ1-2. TRBV1 is described as a pseudogene. This CDR3 is built from 16 residues. The CDR3 region is CTSSRARAGGYYGYTF. The CDR3 DNA follows: TGCACCAGCAGCCGGGCCAGGGCAGGAGGGTACTATGGCTACACCTTC.

This CDR3 is CASSSGLAGVKDTQYF. DNA of the CDR3: TGTGCCAGCAGCTCAGGACTAGCGGGAGTAAAAGATACGCAGTATTTT. The V and J genes are TRBV7-6 and TRBJ2-3, with 13 bases lining up with TRBD2. The CDR3 loop spans 16 amino acids. The germline CDR1 and CDR2 sequences are SGHVS and FNYEAQ. Losses at the gene ends were 4 bases for V and 5 bases for J; bases not matched to a gene: 6.

This chain links TRBV9 with TRBJ1-3; D not resolved. The CDR3 runs 14 residues. Germline CDR1 is SGDLS and CDR2 is YYNGEE. The V end lost 0 bases, the J end lost 4 bases, and 8 bases lay between the germline ends. CDR3 sequence reads: CASSVVGMGNTIYF. The CDR3 DNA sequence: TGTGCCAGCAGCGTAGTCGGGATGGGAAACACCATATATTTT.

This rearrangement joins TRBV7-2 to TRBJ2-2; tentative D call: TRBD1 (5 bases). Germline CDR1 reads SGHTA; CDR2 reads FQGNSA. The CDR3 has 17 amino acids. V dropped 1 base and J dropped 0 bases, with 12 bases sitting between them. The CDR3 DNA reads TGTGCCAGCAGCTTAGATCGGACATTACCGAACACCGGGGAGCTGTTTTTT. Amino acids: CASSLDRTLPNTGELFF.

The chain uses TRBV18 and TRBJ1-3, with TRBD1 identical over 7 bases. After removal of 4 bases from V and 8 bases from J, the junction contained 8 bases not matched to a gene. Per germline, CDR1 KGHSH and CDR2 LQKENI. The CDR3 covers 14 residues. The CDR3 loop reads CASSLGTDLDTIYF. CDR3 in DNA: TGTGCCAGCTCACTAGGGACAGATCTGGACACCATATATTTT.

CDR3 in amino acids: CASSQEEAGAYNEQFF. The DNA of the CDR3 is TGTGCCAGCAGCCAAGAAGAAGCGGGAGCCTACAATGAGCAGTTCTTC. The chain joins TRBV4-2 to TRBJ2-1; 8 bases align to TRBD2. The CDR3 runs to 16 residues. The ends lost 0 bases at V and 2 bases at J; junction bases unmatched: 3. In germline, CDR1 is LGHNA, CDR2 YNFKEQ.

This chain links TRBV11-2 with TRBJ2-3; D not resolved. The germline V and J ends were trimmed by 7 bases and 1 base, with 21 bases remaining between them. The CDR3 length is 17 residues. The germline gives CDR1 SGHAT, CDR2 FQNNGV. Here the CDR3 reads CASTITLAPPGTDTQYF. In nucleotides, the CDR3 is TGTGCCAGCACCATTACCCTCGCTCCCCCGGGCACAGATACGCAGTATTTT.